Following are 25 T cell receptor beta chains from one sample sequenced in a study of CD8 T cells in Susac syndrome. RNA was extracted with the RNeasy kit, and a quantity of roughly 0.5 to 1 ug was reverse transcribed using random hexamers. TCRdb called the immunoSEQ multiplex PCR reads again in MiXCR, with one record for every CDR3 protein. This sample carries roughly 180,000 distinct CDR3 sequences, 90% to 95% of them seen once, and the ten largest clones take approximately 0.09%. Sequencing input: CD4+ T cells from PBMCs. The receptors derive from a human donor with multiple sclerosis.

The V call is TRBV20-1, the J call TRBJ1-6, with 7 bases aligning to TRBD1. The ends lost 5 bases at V and 5 bases at J; junction bases unmatched: 9. Per germline, CDR1 DFQATT and CDR2 SNEGSKA (reference sequence). The CDR3 has 15 residues. The CDR3 DNA reads TGCAGTGCTCCCGGGAGGGGGCCCGATAATTCACCCCTCCACTTT. The encoded protein is CSAPGRGPDNSPLHF.

V is TRBV30 and J is TRBJ2-1, with D perhaps assigned TRBD1 or TRBD2 (5 bases each). Germline CDR1 GTSNPN, CDR2 SVGIG (reference sequence). V was cut by 1 base and J by 4 bases, with 14 bases left in between. The CDR3 is 15 residues long. CDR3 sequence: CAWSGGRVSYNEQFF. The CDR3, as DNA: TGTGCCTGGAGTGGGGGACGTGTCTCTTACAATGAGCAGTTCTTC.

The chain joins TRBV20-1 to TRBJ1-4, with 8 bases lining up with TRBD1. The trim removed 1 base at V and 7 bases at J, leaving 5 bases unmatched. CDR3 length: 14 amino acids. CDR1 is DFQATT and CDR2 is SNEGSKA in the germline V gene (reference sequence). CDR3 DNA sequence: TGCAGTGCTAGAGGGACAGGGCGGTCTGAAAAACTGTTTTTT. Protein: CSARGTGRSEKLFF.

Turning to this clonotype: At one end the junction does not follow the germline gene, possibly because of a read error. The rearrangement joins TRBV7-3 to TRBJ2-7, with 9 nucleotides matching TRBD2. The germline V gene has CDR1 SGHTA and CDR2 FQGTGA. The CDR3 is made up of 14 amino acids. CDR3 DNA sequence: TGTGCCAGCAGCACCGGGACTAGCTCCAACGAGCAGTACTTC. Residues: CASSTGTSSNEQYF.

This clonotype appeared a few times. J is TRBJ2-3 and V is TRBV3-1, with D unresolved. CDR1 LGHDT and CDR2 YNNKEL come from the germline V gene (reference sequence). V was cut by 1 base and J by 3 bases, with 5 bases left in between. The CDR3 has 13 amino acids. The CDR3 is CASSQGATDTQYF. The CDR3 DNA reads as TGTGCCAGCAGCCAAGGGGCGACAGATACGCAGTATTTT.

This chain connects TRBV5-4 to TRBJ1-2; 8 bases line up with TRBD1. The germline CDR1 and CDR2 sequences are SGHNT and YYREEE (reference sequence). Trimming took 4 bases from V and 2 from J; bases not matched to a gene: 7. CDR3 size: 15 residues. CDR3 DNA: TGTGCCAGCAGCCTTAAAGGACAGGGAAACTATGGCTACACCTTC. Protein sequence: CASSLKGQGNYGYTF. Full variable domain (rest looked up from reference TRBV5-4 and TRBJ1-2): ETGVTQSPTHLIKTRGQQVTLRCSSQSGHNTVSWYQQALGQGPQFIFQYYREEENGRGNFPPRFSGLQFPNYSSELNVNALELDDSALYLCASSLKGQGNYGYTFGSGTRLTVV.

V and J are TRBV25-1 and TRBJ2-5; D is uncertain. Trimming removed 1 base from V and 5 bases from J, with 8 bases in between. The CDR3 consists of 13 residues. Germline V gives CDR1 MGHDK, CDR2 SYGVNS. The CDR3 DNA is TGTGCCAGCAGTGAATCCGCAAAGGAGACCCAGTACTTC. It translates to CASSESAKETQYF.

CDR3 region: CATSEYTRGAFSNQPQHF. The CDR3 DNA follows: TGTGCCACCAGTGAATACACCCGAGGGGCATTCAGCAATCAGCCCCAGCATTTT. V usage is TRBV24-1 and J usage is TRBJ1-5, with D perhaps matching TRBD1 (5 bases). CDR1 is KGHDR, CDR2 SFDVKD, per germline. This CDR3 contains 18 residues. V was shortened by 4 bases and J by 1 base, with 19 bases between the two germline ends.

The chain employs TRBV12-5 and TRBJ2-2; TRBD1 agrees at 7 bases. The ends lost 0 bases at V and 4 bases at J; junction bases unmatched: 5. This CDR3 is 16 amino acids long. In germline, CDR1 is LGHNT, CDR2 FRNRAP. The CDR3 protein is CASGLVVGTATGELFF. The CDR3 region has the DNA TGTGCTAGTGGTTTGGTAGTTGGGACAGCCACCGGGGAGCTGTTTTTT.

The chain carries TRBV12-3 or TRBV12-4 and TRBJ2-3; 11 nucleotides line up with TRBD2. The CDR3 is 16 residues long. The V gene end was trimmed by 5 bases and the J gene end by 1 base; junction bases not matched to a gene: 5. The CDR3 nucleotides are TGTGCCAGCAGTCCCGGGACTAGCGGACGCACAGATACGCAGTATTTT. It translates to CASSPGTSGRTDTQYF.

The chain recombines TRBV9 with TRBJ2-1; 9 bases map to TRBD2. Looked up from germline, CDR1 is SGDLS and CDR2 is YYNGEE. J gave up 4 bases and V 0 bases, and 2 bases lay outside the gene matches. The CDR3 extends over 15 amino acids. CDR3 in amino acids: CASSVVAGGYNEQFF. The CDR3, as DNA: TGTGCCAGCAGCGTAGTCGCGGGAGGGTACAATGAGCAGTTCTTC.

The rearrangement uses TRBV6-6 and TRBJ2-3; a weak D match, TRBD2 (6 bases). Germline-derived CDR1 and CDR2 are MNHNY and SVGAGI (reference sequence). Trimming took 2 bases from V and 1 from J, leaving 10 bases between them. CDR3 length: 15 amino acids. DNA for the CDR3: TGTGCCAGCAGTTACCGGGGGAGCGGCACAGATACGCAGTATTTT. Translation gives CASSYRGSGTDTQYF.

The V call is TRBV30, the J call TRBJ2-2; D is possibly TRBD1 (5 bases). Looked up from germline, CDR1 is GTSNPN and CDR2 is SVGIG (reference sequence). The length of the CDR3 is 14 residues. The germline V and J ends were trimmed by 5 bases and 4 bases, with 14 bases remaining between them. Here the CDR3 reads CAWDRTRTTGELFF. In DNA form, the CDR3 reads TGTGCCTGGGACAGAACGCGAACCACCGGGGAGCTGTTTTTT.

This clonotype was observed a few times. J is TRBJ2-7 and V is TRBV7-2; D is possibly TRBD2 (5 bases). The germline V gene encodes CDR1 SGHTA and CDR2 FQGNSA. V was cut by 4 bases and J by 5 bases, with 12 bases left in between. The CDR3 runs 13 residues. The chain's CDR3 is CASSYSRSDEQYF. CDR3 coding DNA: TGTGCCAGCAGCTATAGTCGTAGCGACGAGCAGTACTTC.

The chain employs TRBV6-6 and TRBJ2-3, with D hard to call. The germline V gene encodes CDR1 MNHNY and CDR2 SVGAGI (reference sequence). The CDR3 totals 14 residues. The V and J ends lost 6 bases and 0 bases respectively, with 10 bases between them. The CDR3 DNA is TGTGCCAGCAGAGTGACCCTGAGCACAGATACGCAGTATTTT. Protein sequence: CASRVTLSTDTQYF.

The J gene is TRBJ1-6, the V gene TRBV7-3; D is unclear. The CDR3 totals 15 residues. V shed 1 base and J shed 7 bases, with 11 bases lying between them. CDR1 is SGHTA and CDR2 is FQGTGA in the germline V gene. The CDR3 DNA follows: TGTGCCAGCAGCTTAAACCCGACCCGAAATTCACCCCTCCACTTT. Its translation: CASSLNPTRNSPLHF.

The chain carries TRBV12-3 or TRBV12-4 and TRBJ2-5; D gene ambiguous. The CDR3 runs to 14 residues. Deletions cut 6 bases from V and 4 bases from J, with 15 bases between. In nucleotides, the CDR3 is TGTGCCAGCAGCCCGAATTCACCTAGAGAGACCCAGTACTTC. This sequence encodes CASSPNSPRETQYF.

The table lists this clonotype with a count of one. The chain combines TRBV29-1 with TRBJ1-5; TRBD1 matches at 7 bases. Per germline, CDR1 SQVTM and CDR2 ANQGSEA. J was trimmed by 11 bases and V by 5 bases; bases with no gene match: 6. The CDR3 is 11 amino acids. CDR3 sequence reads: CSVLSGGSQHF. DNA for the CDR3: TGCAGCGTTTTGTCAGGGGGGTCCCAGCATTTT.

The chain employs TRBV7-2 and TRBJ1-2; D remains ambiguous. CDR1 SGHTA and CDR2 FQGNSA come from the germline V gene. Trimming removed 5 bases from V and 2 bases from J, with 9 bases in between. This CDR3 has 13 residues. CDR3 protein: CASSRMNNYGYTF. The CDR3 coding sequence is TGTGCCAGCAGCCGGATGAACAACTATGGCTACACCTTC.

The V and J genes are TRBV5-1 and TRBJ2-1; no clear D. Germline V CDR1 and CDR2: SGHRS, YFSETQ. This CDR3 has 12 amino acids. Trimming left V 7 bases short and J 0 bases short, with 5 bases between. In DNA form, the CDR3 reads TGCGCCAGCGGGGACTCCTACAATGAGCAGTTCTTC. Residues: CASGDSYNEQFF. Full variable domain (rest looked up from reference TRBV5-1 and TRBJ2-1): KAGVTQTPRYLIKTRGQQVTLSCSPISGHRSVSWYQQTPGQGLQFLFEYFSETQRNKGNFPGRFSGRQFSNSRSEMNVSTLELGDSALYLCASGDSYNEQFFGPGTRLTVL.

The chain couples TRBV19 to TRBJ1-4; D is perhaps TRBD1 (5 bases). Trimming removed 6 bases from V and 7 bases from J, with 18 bases in between. CDR3 size: 15 residues. Germline V CDR1 and CDR2: LNHDA, SQIVND (reference sequence). Here the CDR3 reads CASRTRRGEREKLFF. CDR3 DNA: TGTGCCAGTAGGACACGGCGGGGGGAACGTGAAAAACTGTTTTTT.

V usage is TRBV18 and J usage is TRBJ2-5, with unresolved D. Trimming shortened V by 3 bases and J by 3 bases, and 8 bases separated the two germline ends. CDR1 is KGHSH and CDR2 is LQKENI in the germline V gene. The CDR3 covers 13 residues. This CDR3 reads CASSPYTEETQYF. The CDR3 bases are TGTGCCAGCTCACCCTATACAGAAGAGACCCAGTACTTC.

This clonotype came up a few times. The chain carries TRBV19 and TRBJ2-6, with 9 positions matching TRBD1. The CDR3 has 16 residues. Trimming removed 5 bases from V and 0 bases from J; junction bases left unmatched: 2. Germline V gene sequence: CDR1 LNHDA, CDR2 SQIVND (reference sequence). CDR3 sequence: CASSLTGGSGANVLTF. DNA of the CDR3: TGTGCCAGTAGTTTGACAGGGGGCTCTGGGGCCAACGTCCTGACTTTC. The full variable domain, completed using reference TRBV19 and TRBJ2-6, is DGGITQSPKYLFRKEGQNVTLSCEQNLNHDAMYWYRQDPGQGLRLIYYSQIVNDFQKGDIAEGYSVSREKKESFPLTVTSAQKNPTAFYLCASSLTGGSGANVLTFGAGSRLTVL.

The chain recombines TRBV30 with TRBJ1-2; unclear D gene. The CDR3 loop spans 14 amino acids. Germline CDR1 GTSNPN, CDR2 SVGIG (reference sequence). Trimming removed 3 bases at V and 0 bases at J, with 11 bases between. In DNA, the CDR3 is TGTGCCTGGAGAAGCCCAGGATCTAACTATGGCTACACCTTC. It codes for CAWRSPGSNYGYTF.

V usage is TRBV20-1 and J usage is TRBJ2-7; 9 bases match TRBD2. Germline V gene lookup returns CDR1 DFQATT and CDR2 SNEGSKA (reference sequence). Trimming removed 1 base from V and 2 bases from J; junction bases left unmatched: 3. CDR3 size: 14 residues. CDR3 sequence reads: CSARVSSGAYEQYF. The CDR3, as DNA: TGCAGTGCTAGAGTGTCTAGCGGGGCCTACGAGCAGTACTTC.